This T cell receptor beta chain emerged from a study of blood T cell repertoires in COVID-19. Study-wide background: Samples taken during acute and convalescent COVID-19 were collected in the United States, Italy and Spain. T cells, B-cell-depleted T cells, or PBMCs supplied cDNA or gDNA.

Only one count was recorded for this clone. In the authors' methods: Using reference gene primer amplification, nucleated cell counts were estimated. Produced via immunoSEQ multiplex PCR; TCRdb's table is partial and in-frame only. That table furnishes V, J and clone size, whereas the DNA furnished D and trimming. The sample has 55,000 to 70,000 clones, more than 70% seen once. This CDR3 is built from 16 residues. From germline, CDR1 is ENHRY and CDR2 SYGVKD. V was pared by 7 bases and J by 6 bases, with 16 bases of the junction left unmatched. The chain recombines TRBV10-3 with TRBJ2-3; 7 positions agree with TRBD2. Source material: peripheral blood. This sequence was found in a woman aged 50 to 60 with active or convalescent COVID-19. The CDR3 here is CAIKAGAGLTGDTQYF. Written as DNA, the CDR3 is TGTGCCATCAAGGCCGGAGCGGGACTAACGGGGGATACGCAGTATTTT.